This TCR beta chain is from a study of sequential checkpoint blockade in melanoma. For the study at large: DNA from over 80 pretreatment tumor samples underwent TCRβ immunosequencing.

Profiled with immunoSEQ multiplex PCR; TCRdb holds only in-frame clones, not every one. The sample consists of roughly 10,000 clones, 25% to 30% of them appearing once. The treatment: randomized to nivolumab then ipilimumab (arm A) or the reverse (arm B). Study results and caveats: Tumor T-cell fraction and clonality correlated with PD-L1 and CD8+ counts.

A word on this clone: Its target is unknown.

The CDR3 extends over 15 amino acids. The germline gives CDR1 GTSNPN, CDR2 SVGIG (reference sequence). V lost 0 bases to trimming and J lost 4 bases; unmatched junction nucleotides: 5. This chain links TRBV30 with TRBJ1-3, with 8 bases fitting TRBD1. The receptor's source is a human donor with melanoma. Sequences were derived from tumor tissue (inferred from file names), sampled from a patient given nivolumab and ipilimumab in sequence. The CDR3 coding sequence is TGTGCCTGGAGTGTAACCGGGACAGGAGGAAACACCATATATTTT. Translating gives CAWSVTGTGGNTIYF.